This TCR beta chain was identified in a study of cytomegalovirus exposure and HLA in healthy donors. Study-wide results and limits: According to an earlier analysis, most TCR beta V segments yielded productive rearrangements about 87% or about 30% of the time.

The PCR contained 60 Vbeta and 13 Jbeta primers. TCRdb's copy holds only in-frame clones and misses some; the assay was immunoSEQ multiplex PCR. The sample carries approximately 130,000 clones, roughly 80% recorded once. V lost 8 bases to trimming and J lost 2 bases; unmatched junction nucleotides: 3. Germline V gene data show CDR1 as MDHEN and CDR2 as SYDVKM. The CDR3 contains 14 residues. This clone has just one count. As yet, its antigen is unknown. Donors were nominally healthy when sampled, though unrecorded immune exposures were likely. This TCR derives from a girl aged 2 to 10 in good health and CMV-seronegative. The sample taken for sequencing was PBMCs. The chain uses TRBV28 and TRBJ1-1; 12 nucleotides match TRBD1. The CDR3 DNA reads TGTGCCAGCGAGGGGACAGGGGGCAACACTGAAGCTTTCTTT. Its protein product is CASEGTGGNTEAFF.